The 17 T cell receptor beta chains presented below share a single source sample, sequenced in a study of OX40 agonist ivuxolimab in advanced cancers. Data came from immunoSEQ multiplex PCR; TCRdb stores just in-frame clones and leaves some out. The profile shows tens of thousands of clones, about 90% of them singletons. This material consisted of CD4+ or CD8+ T cells sorted from blood, taken in a trial of the OX40 agonist ivuxolimab. These receptors were obtained from an adult with an advanced solid tumor such as melanoma, head and neck, liver or kidney cancer.

The J gene is TRBJ1-3, the V gene TRBV6-1; the D is unclear. Germline values: CDR1 MNHNS, CDR2 SASEGT. The ends were cut back, 2 bases at V and 1 base at J, with 6 bases in the middle. This CDR3 spans 14 amino acids. The CDR3 is CASSELGSGNTIYF. The CDR3 DNA sequence: TGTGCCAGCAGTGAACTGGGATCTGGAAACACCATATATTTT.

The chain couples TRBV7-9 to TRBJ2-7; the D gene could be TRBD1 or TRBD2 (5 bases each). Per the germline V gene, CDR1 is SEHNR and CDR2 is FQNEAQ (reference sequence). The V end lost 2 bases, the J end lost 3 bases, and 14 bases lay between the germline ends. This CDR3 region has 15 residues. This chain's CDR3 is CASSLTRDQIYEQYF. The CDR3 region has the DNA TGTGCCAGCAGCTTAACTCGGGACCAAATCTACGAGCAGTACTTC.

The chain recombines TRBV5-5 with TRBJ1-2; D uncertain. Germline CDR1 reads SGHKS; CDR2 reads YYEKEE (reference sequence). The germline V and J ends were trimmed by 0 bases and 3 bases, with 0 bases remaining between them. The CDR3 contains 11 residues. The CDR3 nucleotides read TGTGCCAGCAGCTTGGACTATGGCTACACCTTC. This translates into CASSLDYGYTF.

This clone was counted only a few times. This rearrangement joins TRBV6-6 to TRBJ1-5, with D perhaps TRBD1 (5 bases). The CDR3 extends over 13 amino acids. V was pared by 6 bases and J by 10 bases, with 16 bases between. Germline CDR1 reads MNHNY; CDR2 reads SVGAGI (reference sequence). CDR3 region: CASSGRAVHPQHF. CDR3 in DNA: TGTGCCAGCAGCGGCAGGGCCGTCCACCCCCAGCATTTT.

V and J are TRBV4-1 and TRBJ2-1; 8 bases are a match to TRBD2. This CDR3 region has 17 residues. The trim removed 0 bases at V and 10 bases at J, leaving 14 bases unmatched. CDR1 and CDR2 from the germline V gene are MGHRA and YSYEKL. The CDR3 DNA sequence: TGCGCCAGCAGCCAAGAAGAGAGCGGGGGTACCTCCAGGGAGCAGTTCTTC. Its protein product is CASSQEESGGTSREQFF.

The chain has TRBV28 and TRBJ2-7; 13 bases line up with TRBD2. This CDR3 region has 18 residues. V lost 5 bases, J lost 2 bases, and 12 bases stayed unmatched. Germline CDR1 reads MDHEN; CDR2 reads SYDVKM. CDR3 region: CASSPLLAGGRGTYEQYF. Written as DNA, the CDR3 is TGTGCCAGCAGTCCTTTACTAGCGGGAGGGCGGGGGACCTACGAGCAGTACTTC.

This chain connects TRBV18 to TRBJ1-2; no reliable D call. The CDR3 loop spans 12 amino acids. Trimming removed 1 base from V and 6 bases from J, with 6 bases in between. Germline lookup yields CDR1 KGHSH and CDR2 LQKENI. The CDR3 DNA reads as TGTGCCAGCTCACCACTGATGGATGGCTACACCTTC. It specifies CASSPLMDGYTF.

In DNA form, the CDR3 reads TGTGCCAGCAGGTTCGGGGCGACTGAAGCTTTCTTT. It translates to CASRFGATEAFF. The chain has TRBV2 and TRBJ1-1; weak D call: TRBD1 (5 bases). The CDR3 has 12 residues. Germline V CDR1 and CDR2: SNHLY, FYNNEI. Trimming removed 6 bases at V and 5 bases at J, with 10 bases between.

The chain is built from TRBV7-2 and TRBJ2-1, with D unresolved. The CDR3 loop spans 13 amino acids. Germline V CDR1 and CDR2: SGHTA, FQGNSA. Trimming pared 5 bases from V and 4 bases from J, leaving 9 bases between. The CDR3 DNA sequence: TGTGCCAGCAGCCGTGATACTTACAATGAGCAGTTCTTC. Translating it yields CASSRDTYNEQFF.

CDR3 DNA: TGTGCCTGGAGTGTCGATAGCGGGAGTCAAGATACGCAGTATTTT. Encoded protein: CAWSVDSGSQDTQYF. This sequence joins TRBV30 and TRBJ2-3; TRBD2 matches at 9 bases. Trimming at V came to 0 bases and at J to 5 bases, leaving 6 bases not matched to a gene. The CDR3 runs to 15 residues. Germline values: CDR1 GTSNPN, CDR2 SVGIG (reference sequence). The full variable domain, completed using reference TRBV30 and TRBJ2-3, is SQTIHQWPATLVQPVGSPLSLECTVEGTSNPNLYWYRQAAGRGLQLLFYSVGIGQISSEVPQNLSASRPQDRQFILSSKKLLLSDSGFYLCAWSVDSGSQDTQYFGPGTRLTVL.

The chain carries TRBV5-6 and TRBJ2-3; 14 positions agree with TRBD2. V lost 7 bases and J lost 1; bases outside the gene matches: 8. The CDR3 length is 17 residues. CDR1 is SGHDT, CDR2 YYEEEE, per germline. CDR3 nucleotides: TGTGCCAGCTTTGGACTAGCGGGAGGTAGGGGCACAGATACGCAGTATTTT. This sequence encodes CASFGLAGGRGTDTQYF.

The J gene is TRBJ1-1, the V gene TRBV18; no firm D call. There are 14 residues in the CDR3. Germline CDR1 and CDR2: KGHSH and LQKENI. Trimming removed 4 bases at V and 1 base at J, with 10 bases between. Here the CDR3 reads CASSREDQNTEAFF. The CDR3 DNA is TGTGCCAGCTCACGTGAAGACCAGAACACTGAAGCTTTCTTT.

This chain joins TRBV11-2 and TRBJ1-2; perhaps TRBD1 as D (6 bases). From germline, CDR1 is SGHAT and CDR2 FQNNGV. This CDR3 has 15 amino acids. The V end lost 1 base, the J end lost 6 bases, and 15 bases lay between the germline ends. The CDR3 bases are TGTGCCAGCAGCTTAGGCCGGGGGACACACGATGGCTACACCTTC. It translates to CASSLGRGTHDGYTF. Full variable domain (remainder filled in from reference TRBV11-2 and TRBJ1-2): EAGVAQSPRYKIIEKRQSVAFWCNPISGHATLYWYQQILGQGPKLLIQFQNNGVVDDSQLPKDRFSAERLKGVDSTLKIQPAKLEDSAVYLCASSLGRGTHDGYTFGSGTRLTVV.

The V and J genes are TRBV28 and TRBJ1-5; 9 bases are shared with TRBD1. The CDR3 contains 14 residues. The V gene end was trimmed by 4 bases and the J gene end by 7 bases; junction bases not matched to a gene: 5. Germline-derived CDR1 and CDR2 are MDHEN and SYDVKM. The CDR3 DNA follows: TGTGCCAGCAGTTCACAGGGGGCATGGCAGCCCCAGCATTTT. Translation gives CASSSQGAWQPQHF.

The V and J genes are TRBV12-2 and TRBJ2-7. TRBV12-2 is described as a pseudogene. This CDR3 has 9 amino acids. The DNA for the CDR3 is TGTGCAGTCGGGTGGGGGCAGTACTTC. As protein: CAVGWGQYF.

The chain couples TRBV28 to TRBJ1-2; unclear D gene. V lost 2 bases, J lost 4 bases, and 11 bases lay in between. The germline V gene encodes CDR1 MDHEN and CDR2 SYDVKM. The CDR3 extends over 14 amino acids. The CDR3 coding sequence is TGTGCCAGCAGTTTAATTCTCGGGCCCTATGGCTACACCTTC. It codes for CASSLILGPYGYTF.

This sequence joins TRBV5-1 and TRBJ1-1; tentative D call: TRBD1 (5 bases). In germline, CDR1 is SGHRS, CDR2 YFSETQ. V gave up 4 bases and J gave up 10 bases, with 11 bases separating them. The CDR3 is made up of 11 amino acids. CDR3 loop: CASSGGSGAFF. In DNA form, the CDR3 reads TGCGCCAGCAGCGGGGGGTCGGGAGCTTTCTTT.